The clone carrying this TCR beta chain is a singleton in its sample. Its antigen is unidentified. The CDR3 is 16 residues long. The V gene end was trimmed by 6 bases and the J gene end by 4 bases; junction bases not matched to a gene: 10. Germline-derived CDR1 and CDR2 are ENHRY and SYGVKD. The data are from a study of cytomegalovirus exposure and HLA in healthy donors. Looking at the study overall: An early release of data contained 80 million to 85 million unique TCRs, which came from HLA-typed donors. Broader study findings: It was likely that a cluster of highly shared sequence variants was a sequencing artifact. A later analysis found common viral pathogens apparently linked to several of the most significant clusters. The HLA-A and HLA-B alleles of most subjects were reportedly predicted accurately from TCR beta sequences.

The PCR contained 60 Vbeta and 13 Jbeta primers. The protocol was immunoSEQ multiplex PCR, while the TCRdb copy is restricted to in-frame clones and leaves out a portion. Here the sample spans 100,000 to 150,000 clones, approximately 82% being singletons. This TCR was recovered from a man between 18 and 35 years old in good health and CMV-seropositive. The genes are TRBV10-3 and TRBJ2-4; 9 nucleotides match TRBD1. Sample: PBMCs. CDR3 sequence reads: CAIRGDRGEGKNIQYF. The CDR3 DNA sequence: TGTGCCATCAGGGGAGACAGGGGGGAGGGAAAAAACATTCAGTACTTC.